Shown below are 19 T cell receptor beta chains from a single sample sequenced in a study of vaccination and CD4 T cells after COVID-19. Time point in this sample: late sampling 161 to 241 days after vaccination in a few convalescent patients. Treatment indicated: approximately 9-day PBMC culture with coronavirus spike peptide pools or control peptides (ViraFEST assay). The Oncomine TCR Beta short-read assay was applied to DNA of cultured CD4+ T cells. TCRdb fed the PCR reads into MiXCR, producing one record per CDR3 protein. The top ten clones hold about an eighth of a sample with 15,000 to 20,000 distinct CDR3 sequences, about 45% of them seen once. Their antigens are not known. The starting material was CD4+ T cells from blood, cultured in vitro, obtained about 7 months after SARS-CoV-2 vaccination. The source of these receptors is a human donor who had recovered from COVID-19.

The CDR3 loop reads CASRAGLGEADTQYF. DNA for the CDR3: TGTGCCAGCAGGGCAGGACTAGGGGAAGCAGATACGCAGTATTTT. This sequence joins TRBV5-4 and TRBJ2-3; 7 bases agree with TRBD2. V lost 5 bases and J lost 4; bases outside the gene matches: 10. From germline, CDR1 is SGHNT and CDR2 YYREEE (reference sequence). There are 15 residues in the CDR3.

The chain's CDR3 is CASSFQAGGTDTQYF. DNA of the CDR3: TGTGCCAGCAGCTTTCAAGCGGGAGGCACAGATACGCAGTATTTT. The gene calls are TRBV7-2 and TRBJ2-3; 8 positions agree with TRBD2. This CDR3 is built from 15 residues. Per the germline V gene, CDR1 is SGHTA and CDR2 is FQGNSA. The ends lost 3 bases at V and 1 base at J; junction bases unmatched: 3.

V is TRBV20-1 and J is TRBJ1-5; D may be TRBD1 (6 bases). The germline V gene encodes CDR1 DFQATT and CDR2 SNEGSKA (reference sequence). V was cut by 3 bases and J by 9 bases, with 18 bases left in between. The CDR3 totals 14 residues. CDR3 in amino acids: CSARDSRRLTPQHF. The DNA of the CDR3 is TGCAGTGCTAGGGACAGCAGGAGATTGACGCCCCAGCATTTT.

The V and J genes are TRBV20-1 and TRBJ1-1; D gene uncertain. In germline, CDR1 is DFQATT, CDR2 SNEGSKA (reference sequence). This CDR3 has 16 amino acids. V was pared by 0 bases and J by 1 base, with 15 bases between. CDR3 sequence (DNA): TGCAGTGCTAGAGATCCTCGGACTCACCCGAACACTGAAGCTTTCTTT. Translated: CSARDPRTHPNTEAFF.

This chain links TRBV24-1 with TRBJ1-2; 10 bases line up with TRBD1. CDR1 and CDR2 (germline): KGHDR, SFDVKD. The J segment lost 3 bases and the V segment lost 7 bases, leaving 7 bases of the junction unmatched. This CDR3 spans 15 amino acids. This CDR3 is CATRGTGDFDYGYTF. The DNA of the CDR3 is TGTGCCACCAGGGGGACAGGGGACTTCGACTATGGCTACACCTTC.

There are a few counts of this clonotype. The rearrangement uses TRBV12-5 and TRBJ2-1; TRBD2 agrees at 13 bases. Unmatched junction bases numbered 11, after V lost 3 bases and J lost 9 bases. The length of the CDR3 is 17 residues. CDR1 LGHNT and CDR2 FRNRAP come from the germline V gene. CDR3 DNA: TGTGCTAGTGGTTTACTAGCGGGAGGGCCCTTGAGCGGTGAGCAGTTCTTC. It specifies CASGLLAGGPLSGEQFF.

This clonotype has a handful of counts. The chain employs TRBV7-2 and TRBJ1-5, with 7 positions matching TRBD1. The CDR3 has 14 residues. J lost 5 bases, V lost 5 bases, and 6 bases had no gene match. Germline V gives CDR1 SGHTA, CDR2 FQGNSA. CDR3 in DNA: TGTGCCAGCAGCGCAGGGGGGGAATATCAGCCCCAGCATTTT. Encoded protein: CASSAGGEYQPQHF.

The chain recombines TRBV11-3 with TRBJ2-1; D is unresolved. The germline V and J ends were trimmed by 1 base and 7 bases, with 11 bases remaining between them. CDR3 size: 14 residues. Germline V gene sequence: CDR1 SGHNT, CDR2 YENEEA. In nucleotides, the CDR3 is TGTGCCAGCAGCTTAGTTCGGTATGTGAATGAGCAGTTCTTC. Translating it yields CASSLVRYVNEQFF.

This clonotype was detected only a few times. This chain uses TRBV20-1 with TRBJ2-1; 9 nucleotides match TRBD2. V shed 5 bases and J 0 bases; nucleotides not matched to a gene: 8. The CDR3 covers 16 residues. Germline-derived CDR1 and CDR2 are DFQATT and SNEGSKA (reference sequence). CDR3 nucleotide sequence: TGCAGTGCTCTTCGCCCTAGCGGGAACTCCTACAATGAGCAGTTCTTC. Amino acid sequence: CSALRPSGNSYNEQFF.

The chain carries TRBV27 and TRBJ2-1; D assignment may be TRBD1 or TRBD2 (6 bases each). The CDR3 extends over 14 amino acids. Between the trimmed V and J ends, which lost 2 bases and 9 bases, there was a span of 14 bases. The germline V gene has CDR1 MNHEY and CDR2 SMNVEV (reference sequence). The CDR3 is CASSLGRRGVEQFF. DNA for the CDR3: TGTGCCAGCAGTTTAGGGAGGAGGGGGGTTGAGCAGTTCTTC.

In its sample, this clonotype ranks as medium-sized. CDR3 sequence reads: CSASSGRYTF. The CDR3 DNA is TGCAGTGCTAGCTCTGGGAGGTACACCTTC. The V gene is TRBV20-1, the J gene TRBJ1-2; D is uncertain. Trimming pared 3 bases from V and 11 bases from J, leaving 10 bases between. Germline CDR1 and CDR2: DFQATT and SNEGSKA (reference sequence). The CDR3 covers 10 residues.

The J gene is TRBJ2-7, the V gene TRBV6-5; 9 bases map to TRBD1. V gave up 2 bases and J gave up 7 bases; unmatched junction bases: 6. The V gene's germline CDR1 is MNHEY and CDR2 SVGAGI. The CDR3 consists of 14 residues. The CDR3 coding sequence is TGTGCCAGCAGTTACAACAGGGGGCAGGAGGAGCAGTACTTC. Translated, it gives CASSYNRGQEEQYF.

CDR3 amino acids: CASSRSPGAQATEAFF. CDR3 coding DNA: TGTGCCAGCAGCCGCTCCCCCGGGGCCCAGGCCACTGAAGCTTTCTTT. This rearrangement joins TRBV5-5 to TRBJ1-1, with a weak D call TRBD1 (5 bases). Between the trimmed V and J ends, which lost 4 bases and 4 bases, there was a span of 20 bases. The CDR3 runs 16 residues. Germline lookup yields CDR1 SGHKS and CDR2 YYEKEE (reference sequence).

This clonotype was seen a handful of times. The gene calls are TRBV7-9 and TRBJ2-5; D could derive from TRBD1 or TRBD2 (6 bases each). The germline CDR1 and CDR2 sequences are SEHNR and FQNEAQ (reference sequence). The V end was cut by 3 bases, the J end by 1 base, with 15 bases between. This CDR3 contains 16 residues. The CDR3 sequence is CASSFFRGDTQETQYF. CDR3 in DNA: TGTGCCAGCAGCTTCTTTCGCGGGGACACCCAAGAGACCCAGTACTTC.

The V gene is TRBV7-9, the J gene TRBJ2-3; D is uncertain. Germline V lookup: CDR1 SEHNR, CDR2 FQNEAQ (reference sequence). The CDR3 loop spans 14 amino acids. The ends were cut back, 5 bases at V and 2 bases at J, with 11 bases in the middle. CDR3 sequence reads: CASSRKADTDTQYF. The CDR3 coding sequence is TGTGCCAGCAGCAGAAAGGCTGACACAGATACGCAGTATTTT.

By frequency in the sample, this clonotype is medium-sized. J is TRBJ2-3 and V is TRBV15; 7 bases are a match to TRBD2. CDR3 length equals 15 residues. Germline CDR1 reads LNHNV; CDR2 reads YYDKDF (reference sequence). After removal of 3 bases from V and 3 bases from J, the junction contained 6 bases not matched to a gene. The DNA for the CDR3 is TGTGCCACCAGCAGTTCGCGGGAGCCAACAGATACGCAGTATTTT. This encodes CATSSSREPTDTQYF.

This clonotype has a handful of counts. The chain employs TRBV20-1 and TRBJ2-7, with 13 nucleotides matching TRBD2. Per the germline V gene, CDR1 is DFQATT and CDR2 is SNEGSKA (reference sequence). The CDR3 loop spans 18 amino acids. The V and J ends lost 1 base and 4 bases, in that order; junction bases with no gene match: 13. The DNA for the CDR3 is TGCAGTGCTAGAGTACCACTAGCGGGGGGGTCTCTGGGGTACGAGCAGTACTTC. This codes for CSARVPLAGGSLGYEQYF.

In its sample, this clonotype was seen a few times. This chain uses TRBV6-1 with TRBJ1-6; D unresolved. This CDR3 is built from 14 residues. The V end lost 2 bases, the J end lost 12 bases, and 14 bases lay between the germline ends. Per the germline V gene, CDR1 is MNHNS and CDR2 is SASEGT. CDR3 in amino acids: CASSEHLVEKPLHF. CDR3 coding DNA: TGTGCCAGCAGTGAACATTTGGTGGAGAAACCCCTCCACTTT.

In this sample, this clonotype turned up a few times. This rearrangement joins TRBV6-1 to TRBJ1-2; 10 bases align to TRBD1. V lost 6 bases to trimming and J lost 4 bases; unmatched junction nucleotides: 14. CDR1 MNHNS and CDR2 SASEGT come from the germline V gene. The CDR3 sequence is 17 residues long. The CDR3 loop is CASRTQTPGQGSYGYTF. The CDR3 nucleotides read TGTGCCAGCAGGACCCAGACCCCGGGACAGGGGAGCTATGGCTACACCTTC.